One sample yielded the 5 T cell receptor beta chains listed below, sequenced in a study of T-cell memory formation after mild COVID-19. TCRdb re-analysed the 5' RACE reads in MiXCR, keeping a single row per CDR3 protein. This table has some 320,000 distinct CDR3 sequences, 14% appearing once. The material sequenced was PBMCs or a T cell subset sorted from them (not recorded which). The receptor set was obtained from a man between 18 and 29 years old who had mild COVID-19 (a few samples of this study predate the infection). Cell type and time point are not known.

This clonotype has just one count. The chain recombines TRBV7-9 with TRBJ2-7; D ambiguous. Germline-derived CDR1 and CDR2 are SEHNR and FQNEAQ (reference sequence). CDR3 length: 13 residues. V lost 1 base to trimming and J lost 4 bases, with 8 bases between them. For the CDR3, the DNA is TGTGCCAGCAGCTTAGGGGCACGGTACGAGCAGTACTTC. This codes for CASSLGARYEQYF.

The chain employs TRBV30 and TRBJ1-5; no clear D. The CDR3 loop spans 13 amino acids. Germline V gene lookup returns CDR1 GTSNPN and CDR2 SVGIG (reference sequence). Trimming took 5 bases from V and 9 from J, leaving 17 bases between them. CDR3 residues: CAWGGDVGAPQHF. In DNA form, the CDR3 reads TGTGCCTGGGGCGGCGACGTGGGAGCGCCCCAGCATTTT.

The DNA for the CDR3 is TGTGCCAGCAACCTAGCGGGGGGGTCCTACAATGAGCAGTTCTTC. This translates into CASNLAGGSYNEQFF. The V call is TRBV6-5, the J call TRBJ2-1; 12 positions match TRBD2. Germline CDR1 reads MNHEY; CDR2 reads SVGAGI. The CDR3 is 15 amino acids. The V segment lost 7 bases and the J segment 1 base; nucleotides outside the gene matches: 2.

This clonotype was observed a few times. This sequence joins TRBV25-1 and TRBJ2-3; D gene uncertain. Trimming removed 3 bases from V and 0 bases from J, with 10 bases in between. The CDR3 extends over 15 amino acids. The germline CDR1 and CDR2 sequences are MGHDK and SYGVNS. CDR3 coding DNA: TGTGCCAGCAGTGATCTAGGCTCTAGCACAGATACGCAGTATTTT. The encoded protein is CASSDLGSSTDTQYF. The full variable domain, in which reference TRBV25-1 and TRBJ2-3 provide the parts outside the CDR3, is EADIYQTPRYLVIGTGKKITLECSQTMGHDKMYWYQQDPGMELHLIHYSYGVNSTEKGDLSSESTVSRIRTEHFPLTLESARPSHTSQYLCASSDLGSSTDTQYFGPGTRLTVL.

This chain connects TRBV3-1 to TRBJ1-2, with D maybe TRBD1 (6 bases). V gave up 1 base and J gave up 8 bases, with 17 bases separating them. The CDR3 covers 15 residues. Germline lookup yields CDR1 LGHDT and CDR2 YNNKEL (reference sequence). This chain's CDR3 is CASSQGTKGVSGYTF. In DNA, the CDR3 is TGTGCCAGCAGCCAAGGTACCAAGGGGGTAAGCGGCTACACCTTC.